This TCR beta chain was recovered during a study of T cell clones after liver transplantation. Background on the study: Post-transplant blood was tracked for graft-donor-reactive T cell clones identified in a pre-transplant mixed lymphocyte reaction. Without induction therapy, subjects received standard immunosuppression until 12-24 months post-transplant. Samples came pre-transplant, pre-randomization before withdrawal, and post-randomization after withdrawal ended.

Germline V lookup: CDR1 SGHTA, CDR2 FQGNSA. This CDR3 region has 15 residues. V lost 0 bases to trimming and J lost 1 base, with 7 bases between them. The protocol was immunoSEQ multiplex PCR, while the TCRdb copy is restricted to in-frame clones and leaves out a portion. Of over 70,000 clones detected, 80% appear once; the ten largest clones hold about 0.79%. CD3+CD4+ and CD3+CD8+ cells were FACS-sorted from thawed unstimulated PBMCs. The rearrangement uses TRBV7-2 and TRBJ2-1; D is unclear. This material consisted of CD4+ T cells from blood, taken 12 months after liver transplant. This receptor was obtained from a human patient who received a liver transplant. Some T cells may originate from the graft donor. CDR3 nucleotides: TGTGCCAGCAGCTTAGCAGTCGGGTCCTACAATGAGCAGTTCTTC. This gives the protein CASSLAVGSYNEQFF.